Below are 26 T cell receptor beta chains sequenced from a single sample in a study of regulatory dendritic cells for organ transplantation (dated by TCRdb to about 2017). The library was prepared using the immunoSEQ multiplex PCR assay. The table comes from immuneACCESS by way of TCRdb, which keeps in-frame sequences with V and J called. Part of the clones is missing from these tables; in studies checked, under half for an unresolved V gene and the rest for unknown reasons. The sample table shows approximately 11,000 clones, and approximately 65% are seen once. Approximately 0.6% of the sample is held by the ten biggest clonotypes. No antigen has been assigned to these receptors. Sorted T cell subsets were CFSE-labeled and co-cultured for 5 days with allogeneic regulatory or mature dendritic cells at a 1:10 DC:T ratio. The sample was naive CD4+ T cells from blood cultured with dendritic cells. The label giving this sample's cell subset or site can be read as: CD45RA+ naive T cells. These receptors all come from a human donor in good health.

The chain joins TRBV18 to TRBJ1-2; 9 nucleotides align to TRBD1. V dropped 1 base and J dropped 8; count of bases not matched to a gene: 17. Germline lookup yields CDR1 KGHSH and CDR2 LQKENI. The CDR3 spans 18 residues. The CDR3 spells CASSPLLDRGGRVIGYTF. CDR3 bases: TGTGCCAGCTCACCACTATTGGACAGGGGAGGGAGAGTCATCGGCTACACCTTC.

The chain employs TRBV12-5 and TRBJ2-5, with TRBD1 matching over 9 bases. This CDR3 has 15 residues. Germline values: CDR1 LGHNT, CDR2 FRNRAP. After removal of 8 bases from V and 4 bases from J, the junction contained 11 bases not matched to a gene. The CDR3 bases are TGTGCTAGTCGGAGGGGGGACAGGGTGAGAGAGACCCAGTACTTC. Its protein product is CASRRGDRVRETQYF.

Here the CDR3 DNA reads TGTGCCAGCAGCCCGCAGGGGGCAACTAACTATGGCTACACCTTC. This sequence encodes CASSPQGATNYGYTF. This rearrangement joins TRBV9 to TRBJ1-2, with 8 bases identical to TRBD1. Germline CDR1 SGDLS, CDR2 YYNGEE. The CDR3 loop spans 15 amino acids. Unmatched junction bases numbered 5, after V lost 4 bases and J lost 0 bases.

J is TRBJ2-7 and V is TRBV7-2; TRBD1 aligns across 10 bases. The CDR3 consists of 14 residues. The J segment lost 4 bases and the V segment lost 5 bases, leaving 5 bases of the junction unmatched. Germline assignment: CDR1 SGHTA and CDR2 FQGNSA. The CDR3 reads CASSPTGGAYEQYF. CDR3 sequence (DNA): TGTGCCAGCAGCCCGACAGGGGGCGCGTACGAGCAGTACTTC.

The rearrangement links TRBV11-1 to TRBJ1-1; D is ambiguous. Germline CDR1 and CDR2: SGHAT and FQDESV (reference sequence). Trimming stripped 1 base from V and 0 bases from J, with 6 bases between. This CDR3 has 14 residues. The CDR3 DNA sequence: TGTGCCAGCAGCTTAGGGCTTATGAACACTGAAGCTTTCTTT. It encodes CASSLGLMNTEAFF.

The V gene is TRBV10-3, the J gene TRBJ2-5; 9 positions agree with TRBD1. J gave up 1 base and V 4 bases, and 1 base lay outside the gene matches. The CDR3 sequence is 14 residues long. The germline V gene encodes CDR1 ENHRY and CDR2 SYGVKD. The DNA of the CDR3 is TGTGCCATCAGTGCGACAGGGGGCCAAGAGACCCAGTACTTC. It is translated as CAISATGGQETQYF.

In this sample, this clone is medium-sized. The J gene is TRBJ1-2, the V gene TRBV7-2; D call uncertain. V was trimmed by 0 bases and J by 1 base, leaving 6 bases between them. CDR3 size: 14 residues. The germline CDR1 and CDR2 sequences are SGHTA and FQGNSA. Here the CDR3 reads CASSLARDNYGYTF. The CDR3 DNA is TGTGCCAGCAGCTTAGCGAGGGATAACTATGGCTACACCTTC.

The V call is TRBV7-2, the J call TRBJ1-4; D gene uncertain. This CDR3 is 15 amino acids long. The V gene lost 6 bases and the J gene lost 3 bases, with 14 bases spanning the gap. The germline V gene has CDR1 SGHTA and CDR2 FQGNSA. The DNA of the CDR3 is TGTGCCAGCAGGAGCGGTAGGGCCCCTAATGAAAAACTGTTTTTT. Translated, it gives CASRSGRAPNEKLFF.

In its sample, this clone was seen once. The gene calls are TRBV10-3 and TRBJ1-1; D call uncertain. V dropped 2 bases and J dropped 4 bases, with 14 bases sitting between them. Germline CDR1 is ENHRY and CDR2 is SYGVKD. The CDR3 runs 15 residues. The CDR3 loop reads CAISERKGVGTEAFF. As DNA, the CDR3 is TGTGCCATCAGTGAGCGTAAGGGAGTAGGCACTGAAGCTTTCTTT.

CDR3 protein: CASSHTRGYQPQHF. The DNA of the CDR3 is TGTGCCAGCAGCCATACACGAGGGTATCAGCCCCAGCATTTT. The rearrangement links TRBV6-5 to TRBJ1-5, with no clear D. Germline assignment: CDR1 MNHEY and CDR2 SVGAGI. Trimming removed 6 bases from V and 5 bases from J, with 14 bases in between. The CDR3 is 14 amino acids.

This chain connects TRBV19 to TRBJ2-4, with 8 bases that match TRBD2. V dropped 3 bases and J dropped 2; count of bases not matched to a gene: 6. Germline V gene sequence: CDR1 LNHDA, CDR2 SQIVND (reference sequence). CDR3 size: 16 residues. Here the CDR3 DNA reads TGTGCCAGTAGTATCTCGGGGGGGCGAACCAAAAACATTCAGTACTTC. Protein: CASSISGGRTKNIQYF.

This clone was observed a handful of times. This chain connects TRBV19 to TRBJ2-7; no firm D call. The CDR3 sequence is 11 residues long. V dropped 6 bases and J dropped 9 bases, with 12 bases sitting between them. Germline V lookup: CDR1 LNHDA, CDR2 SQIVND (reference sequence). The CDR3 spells CASSLSSGQYF. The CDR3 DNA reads TGTGCCAGTAGCCTCTCCTCCGGGCAGTACTTC.

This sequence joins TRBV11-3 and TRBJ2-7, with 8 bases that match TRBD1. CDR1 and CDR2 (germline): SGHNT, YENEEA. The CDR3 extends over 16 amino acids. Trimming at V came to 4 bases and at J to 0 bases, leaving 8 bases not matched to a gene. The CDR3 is CASSSWDRLSSYEQYF. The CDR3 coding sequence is TGTGCCAGCAGCTCCTGGGACAGGCTTAGCTCCTACGAGCAGTACTTC. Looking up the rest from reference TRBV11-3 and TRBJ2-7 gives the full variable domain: EAGVVQSPRYKIIEKKQPVAFWCNPISGHNTLYWYLQNLGQGPELLIRYENEEAVDDSQLPKDRFSAERLKGVDSTLKIQPAELGDSAVYLCASSSWDRLSSYEQYFGPGTRLTVT.

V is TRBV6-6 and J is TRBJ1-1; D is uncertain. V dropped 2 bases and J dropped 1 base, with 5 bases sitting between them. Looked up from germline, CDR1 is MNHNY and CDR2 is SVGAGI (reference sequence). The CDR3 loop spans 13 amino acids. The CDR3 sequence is CASSYQENTEAFF. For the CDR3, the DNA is TGTGCCAGCAGTTACCAGGAGAACACTGAAGCTTTCTTT.

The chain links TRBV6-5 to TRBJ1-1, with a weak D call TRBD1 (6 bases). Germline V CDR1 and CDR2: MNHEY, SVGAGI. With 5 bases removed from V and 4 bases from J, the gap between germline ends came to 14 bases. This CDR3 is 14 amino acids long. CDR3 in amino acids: CASSKGGWGTEAFF. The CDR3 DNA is TGTGCCAGCAGTAAAGGGGGATGGGGCACTGAAGCTTTCTTT.

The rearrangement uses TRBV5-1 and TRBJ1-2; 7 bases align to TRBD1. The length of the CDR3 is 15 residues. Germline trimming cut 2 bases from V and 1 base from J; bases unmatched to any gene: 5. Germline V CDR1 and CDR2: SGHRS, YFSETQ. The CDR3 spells CASSLDRAYNYGYTF. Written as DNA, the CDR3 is TGCGCCAGCAGCTTAGACAGGGCCTATAACTATGGCTACACCTTC.

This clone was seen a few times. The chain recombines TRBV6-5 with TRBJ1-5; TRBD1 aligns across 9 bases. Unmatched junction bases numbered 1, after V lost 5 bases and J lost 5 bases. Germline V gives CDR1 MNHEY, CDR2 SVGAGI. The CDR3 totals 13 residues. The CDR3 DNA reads TGTGCCAGCAGTGACAGGGGGGATCAGCCCCAGCATTTT. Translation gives CASSDRGDQPQHF.

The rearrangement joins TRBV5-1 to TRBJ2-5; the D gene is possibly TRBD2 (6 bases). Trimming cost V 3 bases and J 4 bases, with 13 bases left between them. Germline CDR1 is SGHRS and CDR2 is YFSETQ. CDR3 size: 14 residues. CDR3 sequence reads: CASSSGTSGETQYF. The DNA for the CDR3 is TGCGCCAGCAGCTCCGGGACTTCCGGAGAGACCCAGTACTTC.

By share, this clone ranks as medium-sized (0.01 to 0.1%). The DNA for the CDR3 is TGTGCCAGCAGGAGGACAGGAAACGGACCTTATGGCTACACCTTC. Residues: CASRRTGNGPYGYTF. The V and J genes are TRBV6-5 and TRBJ1-2; the match to TRBD1 covers 7 bases. The germline V gene has CDR1 MNHEY and CDR2 SVGAGI. The CDR3 sequence is 15 residues long. V lost 6 bases to trimming and J lost 5 bases; unmatched junction nucleotides: 12.

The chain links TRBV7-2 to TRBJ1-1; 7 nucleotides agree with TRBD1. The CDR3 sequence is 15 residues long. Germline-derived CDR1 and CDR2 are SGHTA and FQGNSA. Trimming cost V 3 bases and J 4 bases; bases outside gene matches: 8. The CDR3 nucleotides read TGTGCCAGCAGCTTCAACAGGGGCCAGGGCACTGAAGCTTTCTTT. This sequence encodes CASSFNRGQGTEAFF.

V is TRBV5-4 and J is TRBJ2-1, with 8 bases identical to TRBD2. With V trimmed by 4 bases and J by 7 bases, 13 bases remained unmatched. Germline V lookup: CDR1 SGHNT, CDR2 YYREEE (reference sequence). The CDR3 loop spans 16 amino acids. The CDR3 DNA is TGTGCCAGCAGCCCTCAATGGGTGGGACTAGGAAATGAGCAGTTCTTC. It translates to CASSPQWVGLGNEQFF.

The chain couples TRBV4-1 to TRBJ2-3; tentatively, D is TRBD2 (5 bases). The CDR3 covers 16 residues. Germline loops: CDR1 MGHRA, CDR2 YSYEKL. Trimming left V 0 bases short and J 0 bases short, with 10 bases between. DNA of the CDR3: TGCGCCAGCAGCCAAGATCCGGGGTCCAGCACAGATACGCAGTATTTT. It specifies CASSQDPGSSTDTQYF.

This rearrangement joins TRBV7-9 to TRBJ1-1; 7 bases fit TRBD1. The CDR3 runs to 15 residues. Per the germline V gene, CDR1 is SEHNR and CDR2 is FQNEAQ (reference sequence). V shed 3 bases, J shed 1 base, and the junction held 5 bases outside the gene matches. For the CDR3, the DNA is TGTGCCAGCAGCTTTCAGGGGGGCACGAACACTGAAGCTTTCTTT. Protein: CASSFQGGTNTEAFF.

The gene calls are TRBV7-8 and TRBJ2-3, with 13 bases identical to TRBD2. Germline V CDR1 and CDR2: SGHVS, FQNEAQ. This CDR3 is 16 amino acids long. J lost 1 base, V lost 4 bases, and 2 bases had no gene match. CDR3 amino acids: CASSSGLAGGTDTQYF. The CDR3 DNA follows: TGTGCCAGCAGCTCCGGACTAGCGGGGGGCACAGATACGCAGTATTTT. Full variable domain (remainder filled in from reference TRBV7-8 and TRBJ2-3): GAGVSQSPRYKVAKRGQDVALRCDPISGHVSLFWYQQALGQGPEFLTYFQNEAQLDKSGLPSDRFFAERPEGSVSTLKIQRTQQEDSAVYLCASSSGLAGGTDTQYFGPGTRLTVL.

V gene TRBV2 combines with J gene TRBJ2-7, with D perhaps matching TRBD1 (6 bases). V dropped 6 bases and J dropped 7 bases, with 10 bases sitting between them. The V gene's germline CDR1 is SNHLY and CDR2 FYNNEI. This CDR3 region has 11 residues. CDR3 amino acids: CASSVTGEQYF. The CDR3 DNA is TGTGCCAGCAGCGTAACAGGGGAGCAGTACTTC.

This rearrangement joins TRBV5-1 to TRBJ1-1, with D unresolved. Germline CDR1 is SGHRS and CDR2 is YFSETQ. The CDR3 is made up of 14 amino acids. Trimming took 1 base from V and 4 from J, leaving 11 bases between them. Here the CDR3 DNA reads TGCGCCAGCAGCTTGTCCTTCGGTGCCACTGAAGCTTTCTTT. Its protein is CASSLSFGATEAFF.